The present entry profiles one T cell receptor (beta chain) with its context. What it recognizes is unknown. TCR beta libraries were prepared from cDNA with unique molecular identifiers. The yield from roughly 1 to 10 million T cells was around 500,000 cDNA molecules in total. TCRdb reprocessed the PCR reads with MiXCR, giving one entry per CDR3 protein. The sample lists about half a million distinct CDR3 sequences; approximately 31% were seen once. V shed 6 bases and J 0 bases; nucleotides not matched to a gene: 12. CDR1 MNHEY and CDR2 SMNVEV come from the germline V gene (reference sequence). The CDR3 has 18 residues. This entry belongs to a study of post-analysis software for immune sequencing data. Study as a whole: There were relapsing-remitting, secondary progressive and progressive-relapsing multiple sclerosis among the disease courses included.

General study points: Multiple sclerosis was associated with a significant reduction in normalized Chao1 diversity relative to controls. Elevated frequency relative to controls characterized 4 or 5 TRBV segments in patients, TRBV5-6, TRBV5-1 and TRBV20-1 among them.

Sequencing used blood. The origin of this receptor is a girl younger than 18 with multiple sclerosis. The genes are TRBV27 and TRBJ2-3; 10 bases match TRBD2. The CDR3, as DNA: TGTGCCAGCAGCTTCTCCCTAGCGGGGGATGCTAGCACAGATACGCAGTATTTT. This gives the protein CASSFSLAGDASTDTQYF.